This T cell receptor (beta chain) is drawn from a study of blood T cell repertoires in COVID-19. Whole-study context: COVID-19 samples from acute and convalescent phases originated in the United States, Italy and Spain. T cells, B-cell-depleted T cells, or PBMCs provided the cDNA or gDNA that served as material.

Per the original methods: Counts of nucleated cells, estimated from reference gene primer amplification, were obtained. Sequencing used immunoSEQ multiplex PCR; TCRdb keeps in-frame clones, though not all of them. That table is the source of V, J and clone size, and D and trimming were worked out from the DNA. In the table there are some 53,000 clones, about 92% of which are singletons. Germline-derived CDR1 and CDR2 are SNHLY and FYNNEI. The CDR3 sequence is 17 residues long. J gave up 4 bases and V 8 bases, and 18 bases lay outside the gene matches. The rearrangement links TRBV2 to TRBJ2-5; 8 bases map to TRBD1. This clonotype was obtained from a human donor in a cohort sampled during active COVID-19. The sequenced sample was peripheral blood. The CDR3 here is CASSSGRTGWGLETQYF. The CDR3 DNA follows: TGTGCCAGCTCGAGTGGGCGGACAGGGTGGGGATTAGAGACCCAGTACTTC.